Shown below are 12 T cell receptor beta chains from a single sample sequenced in a study of T cell repertoires in cytomegalovirus infection. No antigen is known for these receptors. Each CDR3 protein is one row after TCRdb ran MiXCR on the reads. In the table there are roughly 180,000 distinct CDR3 sequences, less than 25% of which are singletons. The sequencing here drew on CD8+ T cells from cultured PBMCs, taken from culture after CMV antigen stimulation. These receptors all stem from a human donor in good health (CMV status not recorded). Some clones in this sample may be carry-over from other donors' samples.

The genes are TRBV7-3 and TRBJ2-1, with 12 nucleotides matching TRBD2. There are 16 residues in the CDR3. CDR1 SGHTA and CDR2 FQGTGA come from the germline V gene. Trimming cost V 0 bases and J 10 bases; bases outside gene matches: 7. This CDR3 is CASSLTPSGGVREQFF. DNA of the CDR3: TGTGCCAGCAGCTTAACGCCTAGCGGGGGGGTCCGGGAGCAGTTCTTC.

There are a few counts of this clonotype. The rearrangement links TRBV4-2 to TRBJ2-7, with D tentatively TRBD2 (7 bases). V lost 0 bases, J lost 3 bases, and 12 bases lay in between. The V gene's germline CDR1 is LGHNA and CDR2 YNFKEQ. The CDR3 runs 15 residues. CDR3 sequence: CASSQDLGGVYEQYF. In nucleotides, the CDR3 is TGTGCCAGCAGCCAAGATCTAGGGGGGGTCTACGAGCAGTACTTC.

V and J are TRBV19 and TRBJ2-7; no firm D call. Germline values: CDR1 LNHDA, CDR2 SQIVND (reference sequence). This CDR3 spans 14 amino acids. The V end lost 7 bases, the J end lost 2 bases, and 15 bases lay between the germline ends. In nucleotides, the CDR3 is TGTGCCAGTACCCCGGATCGGACCGCCTACGAGCAGTACTTC. Protein: CASTPDRTAYEQYF.

The V gene is TRBV7-2, the J gene TRBJ2-7, with 7 bases lining up with TRBD2. Per germline, CDR1 SGHTA and CDR2 FQGNSA. V shed 5 bases and J 2 bases; nucleotides not matched to a gene: 6. CDR3 length: 14 amino acids. CDR3 residues: CTSSPYGGTYEQYF. The DNA of the CDR3 is TGTACCAGCAGCCCCTACGGGGGGACCTACGAGCAGTACTTC.

This clonotype was seen only a few times. V gene TRBV7-2 combines with J gene TRBJ1-1; perhaps TRBD1 as D (5 bases). V gave up 4 bases and J gave up 1 base, with 19 bases separating them. This CDR3 is 17 amino acids long. The V gene's germline CDR1 is SGHTA and CDR2 FQGNSA. In DNA form, the CDR3 reads TGTGCCAGCAGCTCCCGGGACTCCGGGCATAGGAACACTGAAGCTTTCTTT. Amino acids: CASSSRDSGHRNTEAFF.

The J gene is TRBJ2-1, the V gene TRBV6-2 or TRBV6-3; 9 nucleotides line up with TRBD2. V shed 6 bases and J 10 bases; nucleotides not matched to a gene: 13. CDR3 length: 15 residues. Looked up from germline, CDR1 is MNHEY and CDR2 is SVGEGT. Written as DNA, the CDR3 is TGTGCCAGCAGCTTCTGGCGGGGGGGGCCTGGCGAGCAGTTCTTC. Residues: CASSFWRGGPGEQFF.

This clonotype was seen more than once but under ten times. The chain has TRBV12-3 or TRBV12-4 and TRBJ1-5; D is undetermined. The V and J ends lost 5 bases and 9 bases respectively, with 14 bases between them. The CDR3 has 13 amino acids. The CDR3: CASSSTVAGPQHF. The CDR3, as DNA: TGTGCCAGCAGTAGTACCGTCGCGGGGCCCCAGCATTTT.

This chain connects TRBV12-3 or TRBV12-4 to TRBJ2-1, with TRBD2 matching over 8 bases. The J segment lost 7 bases and the V segment lost 5 bases, leaving 13 bases of the junction unmatched. This CDR3 has 16 residues. The CDR3 region is CASSPTAAGGRNEQFF. The CDR3 DNA follows: TGTGCCAGCAGTCCCACAGCCGCGGGGGGCCGAAATGAGCAGTTCTTC.

V gene TRBV4-3 combines with J gene TRBJ2-7; 7 bases align to TRBD1. The CDR3 is 15 residues long. Germline CDR1 is LGHNA and CDR2 is YSLEER. With V trimmed by 0 bases and J by 2 bases, 4 bases remained unmatched. The CDR3 is CASSQDSGTAYEQYF. CDR3 in DNA: TGCGCCAGCAGCCAAGATTCCGGGACAGCCTACGAGCAGTACTTC.

A few counts support this clonotype. The chain carries TRBV4-3 and TRBJ2-2; D unclear. The CDR3 length is 14 residues. V was shortened by 0 bases and J by 6 bases, with 8 bases between the two germline ends. Germline V CDR1 and CDR2: LGHNA, YSLEER. CDR3 sequence (DNA): TGCGCCAGCAGCCAAGACGAGGACGCCGGGGAGCTGTTTTTT. It codes for CASSQDEDAGELFF.

The chain links TRBV20-1 to TRBJ1-5; TRBD1 matches at 12 bases. V lost 2 bases, J lost 6 bases, and 8 bases stayed unmatched. The germline V gene encodes CDR1 DFQATT and CDR2 SNEGSKA (reference sequence). This CDR3 is 16 amino acids long. The DNA for the CDR3 is TGCAGTGCTAGACCCCCGGGACAGGGGGCGTTTCAGCCCCAGCATTTT. Translating gives CSARPPGQGAFQPQHF.

The V and J genes are TRBV4-3 and TRBJ2-5, with 7 positions matching TRBD1. Germline trimming cut 4 bases from V and 5 bases from J; bases unmatched to any gene: 4. Germline CDR1 and CDR2: LGHNA and YSLEER. CDR3 length: 13 amino acids. CDR3 bases: TGCGCCAGCAGCCGACTACAGGGGGAGACCCAGTACTTC. It encodes CASSRLQGETQYF.